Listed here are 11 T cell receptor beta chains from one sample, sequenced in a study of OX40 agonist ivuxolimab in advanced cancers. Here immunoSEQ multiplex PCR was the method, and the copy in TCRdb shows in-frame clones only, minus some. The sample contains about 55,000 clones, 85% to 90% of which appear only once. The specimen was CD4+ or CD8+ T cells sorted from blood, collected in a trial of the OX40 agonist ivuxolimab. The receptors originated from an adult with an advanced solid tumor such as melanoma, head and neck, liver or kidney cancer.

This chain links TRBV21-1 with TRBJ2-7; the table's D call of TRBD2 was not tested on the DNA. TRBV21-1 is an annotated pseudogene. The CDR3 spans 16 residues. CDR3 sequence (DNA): TGTGCCAGCAGCAAAGCCTCCGGGACTAACTCCTACGAGCAGTACTTC. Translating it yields CASSKASGTNSYEQYF.

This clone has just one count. The CDR3 bases are TGTGCCAGTAGTATAGATCGGGGGACAGGGGTTGGCAATCAGCCCCAGCATTTT. Residues: CASSIDRGTGVGNQPQHF. The chain links TRBV19 to TRBJ1-5; 10 bases match TRBD1. The CDR3 runs to 18 residues. Germline values: CDR1 LNHDA, CDR2 SQIVND (reference sequence). V was clipped by 0 bases and J by 2 bases; unmatched bases: 7.

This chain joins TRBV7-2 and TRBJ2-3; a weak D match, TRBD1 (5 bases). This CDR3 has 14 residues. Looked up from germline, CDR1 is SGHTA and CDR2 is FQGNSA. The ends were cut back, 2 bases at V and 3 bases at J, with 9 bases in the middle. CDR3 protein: CASSLRRGTDTQYF. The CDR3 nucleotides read TGTGCCAGCAGCTTACGTAGGGGAACAGATACGCAGTATTTT.

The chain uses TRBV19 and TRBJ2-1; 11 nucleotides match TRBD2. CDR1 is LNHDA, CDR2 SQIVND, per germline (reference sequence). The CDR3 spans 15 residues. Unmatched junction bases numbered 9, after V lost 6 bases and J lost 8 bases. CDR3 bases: TGTGCCAGTAGCAAGGCTAGCGGGAGGTACGATGAGCAGTTCTTC. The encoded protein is CASSKASGRYDEQFF.

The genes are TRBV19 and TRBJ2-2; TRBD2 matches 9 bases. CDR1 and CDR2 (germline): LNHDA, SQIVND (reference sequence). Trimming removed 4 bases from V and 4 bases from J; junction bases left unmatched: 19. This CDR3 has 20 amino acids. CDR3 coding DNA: TGTGCCAGTAGTACCCGGGTCGTCTTTAGCGGGAGACGCGGCACCGGGGAGCTGTTTTTT. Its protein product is CASSTRVVFSGRRGTGELFF.

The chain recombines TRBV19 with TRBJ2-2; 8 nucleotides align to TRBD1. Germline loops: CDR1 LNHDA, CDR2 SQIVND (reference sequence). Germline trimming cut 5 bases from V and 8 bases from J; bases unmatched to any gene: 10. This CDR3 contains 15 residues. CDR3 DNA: TGTGCCAGTAGTTTTGGACAGGGACACGGGGGGGAGCTGTTTTTT. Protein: CASSFGQGHGGELFF.

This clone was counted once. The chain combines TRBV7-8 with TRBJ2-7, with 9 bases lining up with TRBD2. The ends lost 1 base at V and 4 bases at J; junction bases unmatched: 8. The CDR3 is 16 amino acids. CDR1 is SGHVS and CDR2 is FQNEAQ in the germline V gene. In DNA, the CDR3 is TGTGCCAGCAGCTTAGTGGGCGGGAGGGCCAGGTACGAGCAGTACTTC. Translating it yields CASSLVGGRARYEQYF.

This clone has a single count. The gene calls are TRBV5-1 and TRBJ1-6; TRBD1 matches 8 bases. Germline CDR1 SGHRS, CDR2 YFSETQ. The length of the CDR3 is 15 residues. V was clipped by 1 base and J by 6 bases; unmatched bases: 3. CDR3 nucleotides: TGCGCCAGCAGCTTGCGACAGGGGCCTAATTCACCCCTCCACTTT. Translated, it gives CASSLRQGPNSPLHF.

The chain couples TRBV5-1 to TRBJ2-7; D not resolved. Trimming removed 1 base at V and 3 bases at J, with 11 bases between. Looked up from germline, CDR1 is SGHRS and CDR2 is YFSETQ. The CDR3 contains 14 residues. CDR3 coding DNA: TGCGCCAGCAGCTTGTCCGCTCCGAACTACGAGCAGTACTTC. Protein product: CASSLSAPNYEQYF. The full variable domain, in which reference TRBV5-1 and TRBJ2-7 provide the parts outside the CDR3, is KAGVTQTPRYLIKTRGQQVTLSCSPISGHRSVSWYQQTPGQGLQFLFEYFSETQRNKGNFPGRFSGRQFSNSRSEMNVSTLELGDSALYLCASSLSAPNYEQYFGPGTRLTVT.

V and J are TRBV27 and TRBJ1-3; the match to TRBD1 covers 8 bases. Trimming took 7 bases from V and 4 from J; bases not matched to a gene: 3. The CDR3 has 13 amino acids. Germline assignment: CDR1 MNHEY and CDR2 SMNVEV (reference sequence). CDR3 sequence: CASIGQGGNTIYF. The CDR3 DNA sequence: TGTGCCAGCATTGGACAGGGAGGAAACACCATATATTTT.

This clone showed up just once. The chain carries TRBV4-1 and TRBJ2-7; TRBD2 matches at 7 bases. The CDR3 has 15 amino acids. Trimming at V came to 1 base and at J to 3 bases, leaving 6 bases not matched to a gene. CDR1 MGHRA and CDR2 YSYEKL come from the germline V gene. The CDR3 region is CASSQVGAGSYEQYF. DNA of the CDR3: TGCGCCAGCAGCCAAGTAGGAGCGGGAAGCTACGAGCAGTACTTC.